This section outlines one TCR beta chain sequence together with its context. Its antigen remains unidentified. Base quality data are lacking; no much larger clone is found one base away. The sample belongs to a study of CD8+ T cells in alopecia areata (dated by TCRdb to 2017 to 2018). Describing the broader study: The treated patients took part in an open-label pilot trial in which moderate-to-severe alopecia areata was treated with oral tofacitinib at 5 to 10 mg twice daily. High-throughput TCRbeta sequencing was used to examine T cell clonal expansion in alopecia areata in both the C3H/HeJ mouse model and human patients. In humans, TCRbeta sequencing was performed on scalp tissue and on sorted CD4+ and CD8+ peripheral blood T cells from healthy controls and from patients with patchy or totalis/universalis alopecia areata. RNA came from the PAXgene miRNA kit for fixed scalp, the miRNeasy kit for PBMCs, and the RNeasy kit for mouse skin. Biopsies were taken from tofacitinib-treated patients at baseline and again at 4 and 24 weeks into treatment, and several of those patients also had a later scalp biopsy. Clonality in the scalp was compared among normal scalp (n=4), patchy alopecia areata scalp (n=8), and alopecia totalis/universalis scalp (n=8). Tofacitinib was administered for 6 to 18 months, and 6 months of follow-up off drug were then conducted to assess delayed response and recurrence. TCRbeta CDR3 regions were amplified by immunoSEQ multiplex PCR with 35 Vbeta forward and 13 Jbeta reverse primers.

The receptor library was made with the immunoSEQ multiplex PCR assay. To provide template for TCR sequencing, every sample had RNA extracted and reverse transcribed into cDNA. First-strand cDNA was synthesized using SuperScript III with a 2:1 mix of oligo-dT and random hexamers. A synthetic immune receptor repertoire was used to gauge amplification bias, and whatever bias remained was removed computationally. The authors' pipeline ran thus. Raw reads were preprocessed to remove errors, and CDR3 was defined according to IMGT conventions as the region from the conserved cysteine to phenylalanine. Clonality was computed as 1 minus the Shannon entropy, with the entropy normalized by log2 of the number of productive unique TCRs. Whether scalp clones were CD4 or CD8 was inferred by matching scalp TCRbeta sequences against CD4 and CD8 repertoires sorted from blood. TCRdb re-hosts the immuneACCESS table, in-frame sequences only. Its copies lack some clones; in the studies checked, an unresolved V gene accounts for under half of them, and the cause for the rest is not known. V, J and clone size reflect that table, while D and trimming were determined from the DNA. Present in this sample are more than 100,000 clones, roughly 54% of which were seen just once. The ten largest clones represent under 5% of the sample.

The time point label on this specimen signifies: baseline before oral tofacitinib. Peripheral blood and lesional scalp punch biopsies were obtained from patients with alopecia areata. PBMCs were isolated by density centrifugation and stained for CD3, CD4 and CD8, after which CD4+ and CD8+ T cells were sorted on a FACSAria. General conclusions and limits of the study: TCR sequences shared between patients were less clear than in mice, possibly partly because of HLA diversity in the patient population. Resident alphabeta T cells in normal human skin are also sequenced, complicating scalp TCR repertoire analysis, unlike mouse skin dominated by gammadelta T cells. Lesional scalp, especially in alopecia totalis/universalis, showed higher clonality and more expanded CD8+ clones than normal scalp, suggesting antigenic drive.

The CDR3 spans 16 residues, from the cysteine through the phenylalanine. Of the read, only the CDR3 DNA is kept; its 48 bases are in frame from base 1. V loses 1 base, J loses 9 bases, and the germline ends lie 16 bases apart. The germline V gene (reference sequence) supplies CDR1 MNHEY and CDR2 SMNVEV. The origin of this receptor is a human donor with alopecia areata. In this chain, TRBV27 is recombined with TRBJ1-6, and possibly TRBD1, on 6 matching bases. The sample here was CD4+ T cells sorted from blood, taken at week 0. The DNA sequence is given as TGTGCCAGCAGTTTATATCCACAGGGCGCGATTTCACCCCTCCACTTT. This gives the protein CASSLYPQGAISPLHF.